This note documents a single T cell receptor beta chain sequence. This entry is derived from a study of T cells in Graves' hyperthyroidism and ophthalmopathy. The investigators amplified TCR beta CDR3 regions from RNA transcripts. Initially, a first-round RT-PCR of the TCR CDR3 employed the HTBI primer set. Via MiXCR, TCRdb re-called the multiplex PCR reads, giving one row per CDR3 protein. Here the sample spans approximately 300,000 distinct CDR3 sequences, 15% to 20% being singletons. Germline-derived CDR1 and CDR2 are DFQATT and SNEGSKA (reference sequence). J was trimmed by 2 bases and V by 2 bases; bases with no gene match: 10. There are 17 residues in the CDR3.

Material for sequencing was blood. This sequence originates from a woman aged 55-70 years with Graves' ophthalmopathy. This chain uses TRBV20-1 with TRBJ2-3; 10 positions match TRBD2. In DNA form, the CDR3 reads TGCAGTGCTAGATCCCCCCGGGGGACTAGCGCCACAGATACGCAGTATTTT. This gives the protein CSARSPRGTSATDTQYF.